This record looks at one T cell receptor (beta chain) sequence and its context. Its target is not known. This entry comes from a study of T cells in localized non-small cell lung cancer. Data came from immunoSEQ multiplex PCR; TCRdb stores just in-frame clones and leaves some out. This sample yields 30,000 to 35,000 clones, of which 88% are seen a single time; 4.2% belongs to the top ten. Study-level results: Longer overall survival accompanied higher blood T cell density. Appearing in adjacent lung were a median 57 of the top 100 tumor clones. Uninvolved nearby lung showed the greatest T cell clonality, exceeding that found in tumor.

The CDR3 extends over 11 amino acids. Germline CDR1 SEHNR, CDR2 FQNEAQ (reference sequence). Trimming took 1 base from V and 7 from J, leaving 4 bases between them. The V call is TRBV7-9, the J call TRBJ2-5; D gene unclear. This sequence was found in a woman aged 35-75 years with stage I lung adenocarcinoma. Specimen: peripheral blood, collected before any cancer treatment. DNA for the CDR3: TGTGCCAGCAGCTTAGAAATGACCCAGTACTTC. The encoded protein is CASSLEMTQYF.